This passage covers 30 T cell receptor beta chains from one sample sequenced in a study of T cell changes during pregnancy in multiple sclerosis. Libraries were prepared by immunoSEQ multiplex PCR; TCRdb keeps only in-frame clonotypes and omits some of them. This table has roughly 30,000 clones, 85% to 90% appearing once. Material: CD8+ T cells from peripheral blood mononuclear cells, obtained after pregnancy. These receptors all come from a female donor with multiple sclerosis, enrolled in a pregnancy study.

The V and J genes are TRBV9 and TRBJ1-1, with 9 bases matching TRBD1. Germline lookup yields CDR1 SGDLS and CDR2 YYNGEE. The CDR3 is 12 amino acids. Losses at the gene ends were 4 bases for V and 10 bases for J; bases not matched to a gene: 5. CDR3 sequence reads: CASSSPGQGAFF. The CDR3 DNA follows: TGTGCCAGCAGCTCTCCGGGACAGGGAGCTTTCTTT.

The CDR3, as DNA: TGTGCCAGCAGTCTCCCCGGGGAGATGGCAGATACGCAGTATTTT. It translates to CASSLPGEMADTQYF. The chain joins TRBV28 to TRBJ2-3, with D perhaps TRBD2 (5 bases). Trimming removed 5 bases from V and 4 bases from J, with 16 bases in between. Germline V gene sequence: CDR1 MDHEN, CDR2 SYDVKM. This CDR3 is 15 amino acids long.

The rearrangement joins TRBV4-3 to TRBJ2-5, with 8 bases lining up with TRBD1. This CDR3 comprises 17 residues. Germline V CDR1 and CDR2: LGHNA, YSLEER. V gave up 0 bases and J gave up 7 bases; unmatched junction bases: 13. The chain's CDR3 is CASSQDRGQFSRGTQYF. CDR3 DNA: TGCGCCAGCAGCCAAGACAGGGGGCAATTTAGTAGGGGGACCCAGTACTTC.

The CDR3 here is CAWGGQSEAFF. CDR3 in DNA: TGTGCCTGGGGGGGACAGTCTGAAGCTTTCTTT. This chain joins TRBV30 and TRBJ1-1; 7 bases agree with TRBD1. Looked up from germline, CDR1 is GTSNPN and CDR2 is SVGIG (reference sequence). V lost 5 bases, J lost 6 bases, and 3 bases stayed unmatched. This CDR3 spans 11 amino acids.

This sequence joins TRBV10-2 and TRBJ1-4, with D perhaps matching TRBD1 (6 bases). This CDR3 region has 13 residues. Germline assignment: CDR1 WSHSY and CDR2 SAAADI. With 8 bases removed from V and 8 bases from J, the gap between germline ends came to 15 bases. CDR3 in DNA: TGCGCCAGCGGTCAAGCAGGGGTAGAAAAACTGTTTTTT. It codes for CASGQAGVEKLFF.

As to this clone: At the DNA level, this CDR3 is encoded by other sequences in the same sample as well. The J gene is TRBJ2-7, the V gene TRBV30; D is uncertain. The V gene lost 0 bases and the J gene lost 4 bases, with 7 bases spanning the gap. The CDR3 sequence is 12 residues long. The germline gives CDR1 GTSNPN, CDR2 SVGIG (reference sequence). The CDR3 sequence: CAWSVLSYEQYF. The CDR3 coding sequence is TGTGCCTGGAGTGTTTTGAGTTACGAGCAGTACTTC.

V usage is TRBV5-5 and J usage is TRBJ2-3; 7 bases fit TRBD2. This CDR3 has 15 residues. V gave up 4 bases and J gave up 1 base; unmatched junction bases: 6. CDR1 and CDR2 (germline): SGHKS, YYEKEE (reference sequence). The CDR3 sequence: CASSPGRGRTDTQYF. DNA of the CDR3: TGTGCCAGCAGCCCGGGGAGGGGACGCACAGATACGCAGTATTTT.

The chain links TRBV29-1 to TRBJ2-7; D might be TRBD1 (5 bases). Trimming took 3 bases from V and 6 from J, leaving 9 bases between them. The CDR3 sequence is 11 residues long. Germline V CDR1 and CDR2: SQVTM, ANQGSEA. The CDR3 DNA sequence: TGCAGCGTTGAGGACATTTCCGAGCAGTACTTC. Translated, it gives CSVEDISEQYF.

The genes are TRBV27 and TRBJ2-2; 7 nucleotides match TRBD1. V dropped 4 bases and J dropped 1; count of bases not matched to a gene: 3. Germline V gene sequence: CDR1 MNHEY, CDR2 SMNVEV (reference sequence). The CDR3 runs to 15 residues. The DNA of the CDR3 is TGTGCCAGCAGTTCTAGACAGGGGAACACCGGGGAGCTGTTTTTT. It encodes CASSSRQGNTGELFF.

The chain recombines TRBV6-5 with TRBJ2-2, with a tentative D call TRBD1 (6 bases). Trimming took off 6 bases at V and 3 bases at J, with 11 bases between the two ends. CDR3 length: 14 amino acids. Germline-derived CDR1 and CDR2 are MNHEY and SVGAGI. The CDR3 coding sequence is TGTGCCAGCAGGCAGACAGGATACACCGGGGAGCTGTTTTTT. This gives the protein CASRQTGYTGELFF.

The DNA for the CDR3 is TGTGCCAGCAGTTTAAGGATAGGACAGGGGGGTGTACGGCAGCCCGAGCAGTACTTC. It yields the protein CASSLRIGQGGVRQPEQYF. The genes are TRBV28 and TRBJ2-7; 10 bases are shared with TRBD1. This CDR3 is 19 amino acids long. Trimming at V came to 2 bases and at J to 6 bases, leaving 19 bases not matched to a gene. The germline V gene has CDR1 MDHEN and CDR2 SYDVKM.

This clone was seen a few times. V gene TRBV4-1 combines with J gene TRBJ1-1, with 10 bases matching TRBD1. The germline V gene encodes CDR1 MGHRA and CDR2 YSYEKL. Losses at the gene ends were 4 bases for V and 2 bases for J; bases not matched to a gene: 7. The CDR3 is 16 amino acids. The CDR3 reads CASSLGQGVRNTEAFF. The CDR3 nucleotides read TGCGCCAGCAGCCTTGGACAGGGGGTACGAAACACTGAAGCTTTCTTT.

In DNA form, the CDR3 reads TGTGCCAGCAGCAAACATGGGGGCGCTTGGTATTCACCCCTCCACTTT. Translation: CASSKHGGAWYSPLHF. J is TRBJ1-6 and V is TRBV11-2; D perhaps matches TRBD1 (6 bases). The germline gives CDR1 SGHAT, CDR2 FQNNGV. Trimming removed 5 bases from V and 8 bases from J, with 19 bases in between. The CDR3 has 16 amino acids. The full variable domain, in which reference TRBV11-2 and TRBJ1-6 provide the parts outside the CDR3, is EAGVAQSPRYKIIEKRQSVAFWCNPISGHATLYWYQQILGQGPKLLIQFQNNGVVDDSQLPKDRFSAERLKGVDSTLKIQPAKLEDSAVYLCASSKHGGAWYSPLHFGNGTRLTVT.

The chain uses TRBV20-1 and TRBJ1-2; D not resolved. Germline V gene data show CDR1 as DFQATT and CDR2 as SNEGSKA (reference sequence). This CDR3 spans 10 amino acids. The ends were cut back, 3 bases at V and 5 bases at J, with 4 bases in the middle. CDR3 in DNA: TGCAGTGCTAGTAAATATGGCTACACCTTC. Translated, it gives CSASKYGYTF.

The chain links TRBV21-1 to TRBJ2-7; TRBD1 was called by the table and not checked on the DNA. TRBV21-1 is annotated as a pseudogene. The CDR3 is made up of 14 amino acids. The CDR3 DNA sequence: TGTGCCAGCAGCCCTTCCGGGACAGGGAGTTCGCAGTACTTC. As protein: CASSPSGTGSSQYF.

Here the CDR3 reads CASSLGQEAFF. The CDR3 DNA reads TGTGCCAGCAGCTTGGGACAAGAAGCTTTCTTT. V usage is TRBV5-4 and J usage is TRBJ1-1; the D is unclear. Trimming shortened V by 0 bases and J by 8 bases, and 5 bases separated the two germline ends. CDR1 and CDR2 (germline): SGHNT, YYREEE (reference sequence). The CDR3 totals 11 residues.

The V gene is TRBV30, the J gene TRBJ1-2; 8 nucleotides agree with TRBD1. This CDR3 has 13 residues. V dropped 0 bases and J dropped 13; count of bases not matched to a gene: 10. CDR1 and CDR2 from the germline V gene are GTSNPN and SVGIG (reference sequence). DNA of the CDR3: TGTGCCTGGAGTGTGGGCGCGGGGGACAGGCCCACCTTC. This codes for CAWSVGAGDRPTF.

This chain links TRBV7-9 with TRBJ1-1; D is undetermined. This CDR3 is 12 amino acids long. V lost 3 bases and J 2 bases, leaving 4 bases between the germline ends. Germline-derived CDR1 and CDR2 are SEHNR and FQNEAQ (reference sequence). In DNA, the CDR3 is TGTGCCAGCAGCTTTATAAACACTGAAGCTTTCTTT. Its translation is CASSFINTEAFF.

The chain uses TRBV2 and TRBJ1-5; D may be TRBD1 (5 bases). Germline assignment: CDR1 SNHLY and CDR2 FYNNEI. Trimming took off 4 bases at V and 3 bases at J, with 10 bases between the two ends. CDR3 length: 14 residues. The CDR3 DNA reads as TGTGCCAGCAGTGTGGTCAGGGACAATCAGCCCCAGCATTTT. Its translation: CASSVVRDNQPQHF.

This chain links TRBV4-3 with TRBJ2-7; perhaps TRBD1 as D (5 bases). The V gene lost 4 bases and the J gene lost 0 bases, with 13 bases spanning the gap. This CDR3 comprises 15 residues. Germline loops: CDR1 LGHNA, CDR2 YSLEER. The CDR3 loop reads CASSPGLTVSYEQYF. As DNA, the CDR3 is TGCGCCAGCAGCCCTGGTCTGACAGTCTCCTACGAGCAGTACTTC.

This rearrangement joins TRBV5-4 to TRBJ1-2; 7 positions match TRBD1. Germline V CDR1 and CDR2: SGHNT, YYREEE (reference sequence). The CDR3 is 15 residues long. V lost 2 bases and J lost 5; bases outside the gene matches: 9. CDR3 protein: CASSFGGGAVYGYTF. The CDR3 DNA sequence: TGTGCCAGCAGCTTTGGAGGGGGCGCGGTTTATGGCTACACCTTC.

The V and J genes are TRBV5-6 and TRBJ1-6, with D unclear. The CDR3 loop spans 13 amino acids. Trimming took 4 bases from V and 7 from J, leaving 9 bases between them. CDR1 is SGHDT and CDR2 is YYEEEE in the germline V gene. The CDR3 DNA reads TGTGCCAGCAGCGTACGAGGGAATTCACCCCTCCACTTT. Protein sequence: CASSVRGNSPLHF.

This chain uses TRBV12-2 with TRBJ2-7; the table's D call TRBD2 went unverified against the DNA. TRBV12-2 constitutes a pseudogene. The CDR3 has 17 residues. The CDR3 nucleotides read TGTGCAAGTCGCTTAGCGGTGGCAGACCTACTATCCTACGAGCAGTACTTC. Translating gives CASRLAVADLLSYEQYF.

The chain carries TRBV19 and TRBJ2-2, with D possibly TRBD1 on 6 matching bases. In germline, CDR1 is LNHDA, CDR2 SQIVND (reference sequence). The length of the CDR3 is 15 residues. Trimming shortened V by 6 bases and J by 3 bases, and 14 bases separated the two germline ends. The CDR3 protein is CASRKRDIYTGELFF. In nucleotides, the CDR3 is TGTGCCAGTAGGAAACGGGACATCTACACCGGGGAGCTGTTTTTT.

This clone occurred many times. The chain joins TRBV6-4 to TRBJ1-6; D call uncertain. Germline CDR1 is MRHNA and CDR2 is SNTAGT. CDR3 length equals 13 residues. Trimming removed 2 bases from V and 6 bases from J, with 5 bases in between. CDR3 residues: CASSDKSNSPLHF. CDR3 DNA: TGTGCCAGCAGTGACAAGAGTAATTCACCCCTCCACTTT.

This chain links TRBV27 with TRBJ1-2; D gene unclear. The CDR3 sequence is 14 residues long. CDR1 is MNHEY, CDR2 SMNVEV, per germline (reference sequence). The germline V and J ends were trimmed by 5 bases and 1 base, with 11 bases remaining between them. The CDR3 loop reads CASSPPDINYGYTF. Here the CDR3 DNA reads TGTGCCAGCAGTCCCCCCGACATTAACTATGGCTACACCTTC.

The chain recombines TRBV7-9 with TRBJ2-1, with 11 bases matching TRBD2. CDR3 length equals 15 residues. Trimming removed 5 bases from V and 6 bases from J; junction bases left unmatched: 6. CDR1 is SEHNR and CDR2 is FQNEAQ in the germline V gene (reference sequence). CDR3 region: CASSRLAGGPNEQFF. In DNA form, the CDR3 reads TGTGCCAGCAGCCGTCTAGCGGGGGGCCCCAATGAGCAGTTCTTC.

The chain carries TRBV27 and TRBJ2-1; 9 nucleotides line up with TRBD2. The CDR3 covers 16 residues. Unmatched junction bases numbered 13, after V lost 6 bases and J lost 7 bases. Germline CDR1 MNHEY, CDR2 SMNVEV (reference sequence). CDR3 in amino acids: CASRRGAAGGRNEQFF. CDR3 nucleotides: TGTGCCAGCAGACGGGGCGCGGCGGGGGGGAGGAATGAGCAGTTCTTC.

The gene calls are TRBV27 and TRBJ2-3; D uncertain. Germline V gene lookup returns CDR1 MNHEY and CDR2 SMNVEV (reference sequence). The V gene lost 2 bases and the J gene lost 0 bases, with 6 bases spanning the gap. This CDR3 has 14 amino acids. This CDR3 is CASSLEHSTDTQYF. The CDR3 DNA reads as TGTGCCAGCAGTTTAGAACACAGCACAGATACGCAGTATTTT.

This clone was seen once. V and J are TRBV2 and TRBJ2-3; D is unresolved. Between the trimmed V and J ends, which lost 7 bases and 5 bases, there was a span of 7 bases. The CDR3 contains 11 residues. Germline V CDR1 and CDR2: SNHLY, FYNNEI. DNA for the CDR3: TGTGCCAGCACCCCGGGAGATACGCAGTATTTT. Its translation: CASTPGDTQYF.